The following is a T cell receptor beta chain sequence with its context. Its antigen is still unknown. The sample belongs to a study of cytomegalovirus exposure and HLA in healthy donors. Vbeta (60) and Jbeta (13) primers were used in the PCR. Data came from immunoSEQ multiplex PCR; TCRdb stores just in-frame clones and leaves some out. The sample has about 99,000 clones. Study-wide findings and caveats: TCR beta sequences numbering around 15,000 were associated with HLA alleles at 0.05 false discovery rate in a later analysis.

Losses at the gene ends were 2 bases for V and 3 bases for J; bases not matched to a gene: 5. CDR3 length: 15 amino acids. The germline V gene has CDR1 MNHEY and CDR2 SVGAGI. This sequence joins TRBV6-5 and TRBJ2-7; 9 bases line up with TRBD1. This receptor was obtained from a middle-aged man in good health and CMV-seronegative. The sample was PBMCs. As DNA, the CDR3 is TGTGCCAGCAGTTACACCGGGACAGGGCTCTACGAGCAGTACTTC. Amino acids: CASSYTGTGLYEQYF.